This T cell receptor beta chain was identified during a study of blood T cell repertoires in COVID-19. Study overall: Some COVID-19 samples were acute and others convalescent; all came from the United States, Italy and Spain. T cells, B-cell-depleted T cells, or PBMCs supplied cDNA or gDNA.

Original methodology: Cell counts per sample came from amplifying reference gene primers. The repertoire was sequenced with immunoSEQ multiplex PCR; TCRdb's copy has only in-frame clones and lacks some. D and trimming come from the DNA, and the V and J calls and clone size come from that table. This table holds approximately 24,000 clones, around 87% found once. This CDR3 has 16 residues. The germline V gene has CDR1 SGHVS and CDR2 FNYEAQ. Trimming at V came to 4 bases and at J to 4 bases, leaving 4 bases not matched to a gene. Sequenced: peripheral blood. This sequence originates from a man over 45 with active COVID-19. The rearrangement uses TRBV7-6 and TRBJ2-5, with 15 bases aligning to TRBD2. This chain's CDR3 is CASSSRTSGGGETQYF. Written as DNA, the CDR3 is TGTGCCAGCAGCTCCCGGACTAGCGGGGGGGGAGAGACCCAGTACTTC.